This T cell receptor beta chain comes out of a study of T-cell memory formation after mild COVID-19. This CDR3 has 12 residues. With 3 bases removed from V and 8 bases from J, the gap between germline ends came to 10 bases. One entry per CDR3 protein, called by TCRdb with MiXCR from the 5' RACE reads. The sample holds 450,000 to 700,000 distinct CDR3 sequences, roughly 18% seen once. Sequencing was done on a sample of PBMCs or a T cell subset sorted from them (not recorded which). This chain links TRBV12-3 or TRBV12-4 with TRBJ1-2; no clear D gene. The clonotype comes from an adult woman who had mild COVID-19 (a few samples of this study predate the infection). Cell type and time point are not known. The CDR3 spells CASSFSGVGYTF. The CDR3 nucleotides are TGTGCCAGCAGTTTTTCCGGGGTCGGCTACACCTTC.